The 5 T cell receptor beta chains reported below all come from one sample, sequenced in a study of PD-1 blockade in mismatch repair-deficient tumors. Repertoires were generated with immunoSEQ multiplex PCR, while TCRdb's copy carries only in-frame clones and drops some. Among some 130,000 clones listed, around nine tenths were seen once. Sample: peripheral blood, taken approximately 69 weeks after starting pembrolizumab. The origin of the receptors is an adult with mismatch repair-deficient cancer.

The V and J genes are TRBV28 and TRBJ1-4; no firm D call. The CDR3 extends over 15 amino acids. CDR1 is MDHEN and CDR2 is SYDVKM in the germline V gene. V shed 2 bases and J shed 5 bases, with 12 bases lying between them. Here the CDR3 DNA reads TGTGCCAGCAGTTTACCGGGTACCTCCAATGAAAAACTGTTTTTT. As protein: CASSLPGTSNEKLFF.

V and J are TRBV5-1 and TRBJ2-7; possible D gene TRBD1, 6 bases. Per the germline V gene, CDR1 is SGHRS and CDR2 is YFSETQ. The germline V and J ends were trimmed by 2 bases and 2 bases, with 14 bases remaining between them. The CDR3 has 15 residues. This CDR3 reads CASSFAPGTTYEQYF. The CDR3 DNA is TGCGCCAGCAGCTTTGCCCCCGGGACAACCTACGAGCAGTACTTC.

The gene calls are TRBV6-5 and TRBJ2-3, with D tentatively TRBD2 (5 bases). CDR1 MNHEY and CDR2 SVGAGI come from the germline V gene. CDR3 length: 15 amino acids. V lost 2 bases to trimming and J lost 2 bases, with 11 bases between them. DNA of the CDR3: TGTGCCAGCAGTTACCTTAGCGAAAACACAGATACGCAGTATTTT. It translates to CASSYLSENTDTQYF.

DNA of the CDR3: TGTGCCAGCAGCTCCTCACCAAACTCCGGGACAATATTCTACGAGCAGTACTTC. Its protein is CASSSSPNSGTIFYEQYF. The chain recombines TRBV7-6 with TRBJ2-7; possibly TRBD1 for D (6 bases). Germline V gene data show CDR1 as SGHVS and CDR2 as FNYEAQ. V dropped 4 bases and J dropped 3 bases, with 25 bases sitting between them. This CDR3 spans 18 amino acids.

The chain is built from TRBV28 and TRBJ2-2; no clear D. Germline V lookup: CDR1 MDHEN, CDR2 SYDVKM. V was trimmed by 7 bases and J by 3 bases, leaving 6 bases between them. This CDR3 has 12 amino acids. This chain's CDR3 is CASKIDTGELFF. The DNA of the CDR3 is TGTGCCAGCAAAATTGACACCGGGGAGCTGTTTTTT.